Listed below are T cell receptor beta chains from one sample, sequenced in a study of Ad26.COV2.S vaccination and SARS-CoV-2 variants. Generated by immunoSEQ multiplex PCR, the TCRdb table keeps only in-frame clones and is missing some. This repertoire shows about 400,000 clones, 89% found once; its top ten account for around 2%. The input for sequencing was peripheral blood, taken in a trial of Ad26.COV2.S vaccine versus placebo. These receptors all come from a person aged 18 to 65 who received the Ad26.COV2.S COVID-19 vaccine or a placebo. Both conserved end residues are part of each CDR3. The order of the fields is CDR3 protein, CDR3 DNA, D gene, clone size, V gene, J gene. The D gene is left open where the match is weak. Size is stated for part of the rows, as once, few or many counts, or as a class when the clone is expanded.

CASSEGGAGYTF	TGCGCCAGCAGTGAGGGGGGGGCTGGCTACACCTTC	NA	NA	TRBV10-2	TRBJ1-2
CASSLRTSGRSDTQYF	TGTGCCAGCAGCCTTCGGACTAGCGGGAGATCGGATACGCAGTATTTT	TRBD2	NA	TRBV7-9	TRBJ2-3
CASSSGTMETQYF	TGTGCCAGCAGTTCCGGGACAATGGAGACCCAGTACTTC	NA	NA	TRBV28	TRBJ2-5
CASSHNSGRGGNEQFF	TGCGCCAGCAGCCATAATAGCGGGAGAGGGGGAAATGAGCAGTTCTTC	TRBD2	NA	TRBV4-3	TRBJ2-1
CACFSGGQVYEQYF	TGTGCCTGCTTTAGTGGGGGACAAGTTTACGAGCAGTACTTC	NA	NA	TRBV28	TRBJ2-7
CASSPGGAGANTGELFF	TGTGCCAGTAGTCCGGGAGGAGCGGGAGCCAACACCGGGGAGCTGTTTTTT	TRBD2	NA	TRBV19	TRBJ2-2
CASSQDMTGPAYEQYF	TGCGCCAGCAGCCAAGATATGACGGGGCCTGCCTACGAGCAGTACTTC	NA	NA	TRBV4-3	TRBJ2-7
CASSQTGPVGELFF	TGCGCCAGCAGCCAGACAGGCCCGGTAGGGGAGCTGTTTTTT	NA	NA	TRBV10-2	TRBJ2-2
CASSPPSGEQFF	TGTGCCAGCTCCCCCCCCTCGGGTGAGCAGTTCTTC	NA	NA	TRBV5-4	TRBJ2-1
CATSDPGKKTQYF	TGTGCCACCAGTGATCCAGGGAAGAAGACCCAGTACTTC	NA	NA	TRBV24-1	TRBJ2-5
CASSLEAAVDQYF	TGTGCCAGCAGCTTAGAGGCAGCGGTTGATCAGTACTTC	NA	NA	TRBV11-2	TRBJ2-4
CASSVKDTQYF	TGTGCCAGCAGCGTCAAAGATACGCAGTATTTT	NA	NA	TRBV5-4	TRBJ2-3
CASSQDLVRRGQETQYF	TGTGCCAGCAGCCAAGATCTGGTCCGGAGGGGCCAAGAGACCCAGTACTTC	NA	NA	TRBV3-1/TRBV3-2	TRBJ2-5
CASSQDWGANTEAFF	TGTGCCAGCAGCCAAGATTGGGGGGCTAACACTGAAGCTTTCTTT	NA	NA	TRBV4-2	TRBJ1-1
CASSQETSGSYEQYF	TGCGCCAGCAGCCAGGAGACTAGCGGGAGCTACGAGCAGTACTTC	TRBD2	NA	TRBV4-1	TRBJ2-7
CAWSGRNNQPQHF	TGTGCCTGGAGTGGACGCAACAATCAGCCCCAGCATTTT	NA	NA	TRBV30	TRBJ1-5
CASSLSPTGAGNTIYF	TGTGCCAGCAGTTTAAGCCCGACAGGGGCTGGAAACACCATATATTTT	TRBD1	NA	TRBV27	TRBJ1-3
CASSFEANNEQFF	TGTGCCAGCAGCTTTGAAGCGAACAATGAGCAGTTCTTC	NA	NA	TRBV5-8	TRBJ2-1
CASSLMGFSTDTQYF	TGTGCCAGCAGCTTGATGGGTTTTAGCACAGATACGCAGTATTTT	NA	NA	TRBV5-4	TRBJ2-3
CASSPGLGTYNEQFF	TGTGCCAGCAGCCCCGGACTAGGGACCTACAATGAGCAGTTCTTC	TRBD2	NA	TRBV9	TRBJ2-1
CAIRPWTSGGEDEQYF	TGTGCCATCAGACCATGGACTAGCGGGGGGGAGGACGAGCAGTACTTC	TRBD2	NA	TRBV10-3	TRBJ2-7
CASSYSRSGKNEQFF	TGTGCCAGCAGTTACTCGAGGTCCGGTAAAAATGAGCAGTTCTTC	NA	NA	TRBV6-5	TRBJ2-1
CASSQGRTGGYGYTF	TGTGCCAGCAGCCAAGGGCGAACAGGAGGCTATGGCTACACCTTC	NA	NA	TRBV4-2	TRBJ1-2
CASSSPGQGANEQFF	TGTGCCAGCAGTTCACCGGGACAGGGGGCCAATGAGCAGTTCTTC	TRBD1	NA	TRBV28	TRBJ2-1
CASSDRSGRREQYF	TGTGCCAGCAGTGATCGAAGCGGGAGGCGCGAGCAGTACTTC	TRBD2	few	TRBV2	TRBJ2-7
CASSPGAPYEQYF	TGTGCCAGCAGCCCAGGGGCCCCCTACGAGCAGTACTTC	NA	NA	TRBV27	TRBJ2-7
CASTTRNGSYF	TGTGCCAGCACCACGAGGAACGGGTCGTACTTC	NA	NA	TRBV27	TRBJ2-7
CSGGFTSTDTQYF	TGCAGCGGGGGTTTTACCAGCACAGATACGCAGTATTTT	NA	NA	TRBV29-1	TRBJ2-3
CATSDKYLAATNNEQFF	TGTGCCACCAGTGACAAATACCTAGCCGCAACGAACAATGAGCAGTTCTTC	NA	NA	TRBV24-1	TRBJ2-1